In this sample, the clone carrying this T cell receptor beta chain turned up many times. Described time point: newly diagnosed GD, antithyroid drugs for less than 3 months. Construction of the TCR library relied on RNA isolated from PBMCs. To make TCR beta libraries, researchers used iRepertoire HTBI primers and Arm-PCR of CDR3 regions. As handled by the study authors: Sequenced samples collectively carried under 75 TRBV and 11 to 15 TRBJ segments. In TCRdb, the multiplex PCR reads were re-called with MiXCR into one record per CDR3 protein. The V and J calls follow TCRdb's processing rather than the paper's. The sample contains roughly 420,000 distinct CDR3 sequences, 16% of which appear only once. The source of the sample is a study of regulatory T cells in long-lasting Graves disease. About the research overall: Patients newly diagnosed with Graves' had been on antithyroid drugs for under 3 months.

The same data also went into a second study, on T cells in Graves' hyperthyroidism and ophthalmopathy.

The input for sequencing was peripheral blood mononuclear cells (PBMCs), taken at new diagnosis, from a patient treated with antithyroid drugs. The sequence was obtained from a woman younger than 30 with Graves disease.

The CDR3 here is CASSSGTGNLPQHF. CDR3 nucleotide sequence: TGTGCCAGCAGCTCCGGGACAGGGAACCTACCCCAGCATTTT. The V call is TRBV7-2, the J call TRBJ1-5, with 9 bases fitting TRBD1. The germline CDR1 and CDR2 sequences are SGHTA and FQGNSA. V was pared by 4 bases and J by 10 bases, with 8 bases of the junction left unmatched. The CDR3 runs 14 residues.